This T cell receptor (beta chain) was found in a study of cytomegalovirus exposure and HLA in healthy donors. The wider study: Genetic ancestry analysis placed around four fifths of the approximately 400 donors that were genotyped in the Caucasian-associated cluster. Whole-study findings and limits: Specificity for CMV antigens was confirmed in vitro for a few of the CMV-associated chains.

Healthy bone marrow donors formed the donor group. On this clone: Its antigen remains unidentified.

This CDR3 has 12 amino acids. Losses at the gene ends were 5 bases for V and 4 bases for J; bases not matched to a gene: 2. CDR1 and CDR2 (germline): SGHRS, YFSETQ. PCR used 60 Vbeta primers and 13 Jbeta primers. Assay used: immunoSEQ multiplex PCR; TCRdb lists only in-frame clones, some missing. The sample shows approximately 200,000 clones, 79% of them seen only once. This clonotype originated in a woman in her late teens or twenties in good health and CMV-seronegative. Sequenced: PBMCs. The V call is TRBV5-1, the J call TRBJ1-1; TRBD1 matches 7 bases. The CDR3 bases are TGCGCCAGCAGTCAGGGGGGCACTGAAGCTTTCTTT. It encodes CASSQGGTEAFF.